Sequencing of this T cell receptor beta chain was carried out in a study of blood T cell repertoires in COVID-19. For the study at large: T cells, B-cell-depleted T cells, or PBMCs provided the cDNA or gDNA that served as material.

V lost 4 bases and J 8 bases, leaving 20 bases between the germline ends. Germline assignment: CDR1 MNHEY and CDR2 SVGAGI. The CDR3 has 16 residues. This clone was detected only once. Profiled with immunoSEQ multiplex PCR; TCRdb holds only in-frame clones, not every one. Among 250,000 to 300,000 clones listed, around 88% were seen once. Followed over time, Seattle patients had been enrolled while infection was active. The sample consisted of peripheral blood. The V call is TRBV6-5, the J call TRBJ1-4, with a weak D call TRBD1 (6 bases). The receptor's source is a woman between 70 and 85 years old with COVID-19, enrolled during active disease. CDR3: CASSFGGRRGGEKLFF. Written as DNA, the CDR3 is TGTGCCAGCAGTTTCGGAGGGCGCAGGGGAGGGGAAAAACTGTTTTTT.